The sequence of this TCR beta chain was determined in a study of blood T cell repertoires in COVID-19. Trimming removed 2 bases from V and 6 bases from J, with 11 bases in between. Germline values: CDR1 LGHDT, CDR2 YNNKEL (reference sequence). This CDR3 region has 14 residues. This table comes from immunoSEQ multiplex PCR, and its TCRdb copy is limited to in-frame clones, with some not included. The table has approximately 300,000 clones, around 85% seen once. This chain uses TRBV3-1 (or the pseudogene TRBV3-2) with TRBJ2-1, with a tentative D call TRBD1 (5 bases). This TCR derives from a woman under 40 who had been exposed to COVID-19. Specimen: PBMCs or T cells enriched from blood (not recorded which). CDR3 protein: CASSQLQGSNEQFF. In DNA, the CDR3 is TGTGCCAGCAGCCAACTGCAGGGAAGCAATGAGCAGTTCTTC.